A selection of T cell receptor beta chains follows, all from one sample in a study of T cell changes during pregnancy in multiple sclerosis. TCRdb's table, derived via immunoSEQ multiplex PCR, lists solely in-frame clones and lacks some. Here the sample spans about 46,000 clones, roughly 93% being singletons. The sequencing used CD8+ T cells from peripheral blood mononuclear cells, collected in the first trimester of pregnancy. The receptors derive from a female donor with multiple sclerosis, enrolled in a pregnancy study. CDR3s include the opening cysteine and the closing phenylalanine or tryptophan. The D gene is left open where the match is weak. A row's size may be missing; if present it is once, few, many or a size class.

D	length	J	size	V	DNA	CDR3
.	11	TRBJ1-2	.	TRBV5-1	TGCGCCAGCGAAGGGGGTAGAGGCTACACCTTC	CASEGGRGYTF
TRBD2	15	TRBJ2-7	.	TRBV4-2	TGTGCCAGCAGCCAAGGGGGGACTAGCGACTACGAGCAGTACTTC	CASSQGGTSDYEQYF
TRBD1	16	TRBJ1-4	.	TRBV7-8	TGTGCCAGCAGCTTAGTACGACAGGGTCGAGGGGAAAAACTGTTTTTT	CASSLVRQGRGEKLFF
.	14	TRBJ2-7	.	TRBV30	TGTGCCTGGAGTGTACTCGGGGGGCTGAACGAGCAGTACTTC	CAWSVLGGLNEQYF
TRBD2	16	TRBJ2-3	.	TRBV4-1	TGCGCCAGCAGCCAAGAAGTGCGGGGGGGTCAAGATACGCAGTATTTT	CASSQEVRGGQDTQYF
.	12	TRBJ2-1	.	TRBV13	TGTGCCAGCAGCTCAGATTACAATGAGCAGTTCTTC	CASSSDYNEQFF
.	22	TRBJ2-1	.	TRBV21-1	.	CASSKRFIQSSTMSSSSGGQFF
TRBD1	14	TRBJ1-1	once	TRBV4-1	TGCGCCAGCAGCCCCAGACAGGGGAACACTGAAGCTTTCTTT	CASSPRQGNTEAFF
.	14	TRBJ2-1	once	TRBV7-9	TGTGCCAGCAGCTTATCTACTTTAGACAATGAGCAGTTCTTC	CASSLSTLDNEQFF
.	14	TRBJ1-1	.	TRBV6-5	TGTGCCAGCAGTTACTCCCCTCAGGGTTCTGAAGCTTTCTTT	CASSYSPQGSEAFF